This TCR beta chain was captured by sequencing in a study of STAT3 mutations in large granular lymphocyte leukemia. Study-level information: Over half of T-LGLL patients had one or more immunosuppressive regimens.

Findings of the study overall: At least one immunodominant TCR beta clonotype appeared in every T-cell large granular lymphocyte leukemia patient. In several patients, dominant TCR clone burden exceeded STAT3 mutant burden. Samples missed the first appearance of the clone.

The CDR3 runs 16 residues. Trimming cost V 3 bases and J 8 bases, with 22 bases left between them. The germline V gene has CDR1 MNHNS and CDR2 SASEGT. About this clone: The antigen remains unidentified.

Assay used: immunoSEQ multiplex PCR; TCRdb lists only in-frame clones, some missing. The table includes about 2,300 clones, just over 65% detected once. The J gene is TRBJ1-2, the V gene TRBV6-1; D is perhaps TRBD1 (6 bases). Sequenced: peripheral blood mononuclear cells. The TCR sequence derives from a woman in her forties or fifties with T-cell large granular lymphocyte leukemia. Some clones in this sample may be carry-over from other donors' samples. CDR3 amino acids: CASSDLTGSVVEGYTF. The CDR3, as DNA: TGTGCCAGCAGTGACCTTACAGGGTCGGTTGTAGAGGGCTACACCTTC.